This entry lists 32 T cell receptor beta chains sequenced from one sample in a study of blood T cells in healthy people across ages (dated by TCRdb to between 2015 and 2016). Receptor libraries were prepared by 5' RACE. TCRdb names Illumina HiSeq 2500 as the instrument used. A second PCR of 7 to 11 cycles was performed with a sample-barcoded 5' primer and a J-beta primer mix. In TCRdb, the public reads were trimmed at Q25 with fastp and aligned with MiXCR, with productive beta chains retained. Merged by CDR3 protein, the rows form single entries marked with the most common genes and DNA. The sample has roughly 1.4 million distinct CDR3 sequences on record, approximately 60% of them singletons. Approximately 7% of the sample is held by the ten biggest clonotypes. The sequenced sample was blood. The source of these receptors is a man younger than 35 in good health.

A word on this clonotype: One end of the junction fails to match germline, which may point to a read error. The V call is TRBV9, the J call TRBJ2-2, with D perhaps TRBD2 (6 bases). The CDR3 loop spans 16 amino acids. Germline loops: CDR1 SGDLS, CDR2 YYNGEE. Written as DNA, the CDR3 is TGTGTCAGCAGCGTAGGGGCTAGCGAGAACACCGGGGAGCTGTTTTTT. This translates into CVSSVGASENTGELFF.

The gene calls are TRBV10-3 and TRBJ2-7, with TRBD1 matching 7 bases. V gave up 6 bases and J gave up 2 bases; unmatched junction bases: 1. The CDR3 is made up of 12 amino acids. Germline V lookup: CDR1 ENHRY, CDR2 SYGVKD. The CDR3 region is CAISDRAYEQYF. The CDR3, as DNA: TGTGCCATCAGCGACAGGGCCTACGAGCAGTACTTC.

DNA for the CDR3: TGTGCCACCAGGAGGGAAACGGGCACTGAAGCTTTCTTT. Translation gives CATRRETGTEAFF. The chain has TRBV10-3 and TRBJ1-1; D not resolved. V lost 10 bases, J lost 4 bases, and 16 bases lay in between. CDR3 length: 13 residues. The germline V gene has CDR1 ENHRY and CDR2 SYGVKD.

This clonotype has only a few counts. The V and J genes are TRBV25-1 and TRBJ1-2; D gene ambiguous. The ends were cut back, 0 bases at V and 4 bases at J, with 15 bases in the middle. CDR1 is MGHDK and CDR2 is SYGVNS in the germline V gene. This CDR3 spans 16 amino acids. The CDR3, as DNA: TGTGCCAGCAGTGAATATGAGGACGGAGACCGCTATGGCTACACCTTC. Its translation is CASSEYEDGDRYGYTF.

The genes are TRBV29-1 and TRBJ2-3, with TRBD2 identical over 9 bases. CDR1 and CDR2 (germline): SQVTM, ANQGSEA. V trimming: 4 bases; J trimming: 5 bases; junction bases outside the gene matches: 7. This CDR3 contains 14 residues. CDR3 protein: CSVGVAGAVDTQYF. The CDR3 nucleotides are TGCAGCGTTGGGGTAGCGGGAGCGGTAGATACGCAGTATTTT.

The chain is built from TRBV12-3 or TRBV12-4 and TRBJ2-4; TRBD1 matches at 8 bases. The J call may not be correct, given that the DNA end is closer to TRBJ2-7. This CDR3 has 14 amino acids. The CDR3, as DNA: TGTGCCAGCAGCCCTAGGACAGGGTTCGGCGAGCAGTACTTC. The encoded protein is CASSPRTGFGEQYF.

This chain uses TRBV29-1 with TRBJ2-2; D perhaps matches TRBD1 (5 bases). The CDR3 length is 14 residues. Germline loops: CDR1 SQVTM, CDR2 ANQGSEA. V shed 2 bases and J shed 1 base, with 8 bases lying between them. For the CDR3, the DNA is TGCAGCGTTGAAAGGGGTCTGAACACCGGGGAGCTGTTTTTT. It translates to CSVERGLNTGELFF.

CDR3 protein: CASSPQTNPGGETQYF. The CDR3 region has the DNA TGTGCCAGCAGCCCCCAGACCAATCCCGGCGGGGAGACCCAGTACTTC. The chain is built from TRBV7-2 and TRBJ2-5, with a possible D match to TRBD2 (5 bases). Deletions cut 5 bases from V and 5 bases from J, with 21 bases between. The CDR3 length is 16 residues. In germline, CDR1 is SGHTA, CDR2 FQGNSA.

There are a few counts of this clonotype. The rearrangement links TRBV6-5 to TRBJ2-7, with a weak D call TRBD1 (6 bases). Trimming cost V 0 bases and J 3 bases, with 12 bases left between them. CDR1 is MNHEY, CDR2 SVGAGI, per germline. The CDR3 has 15 residues. CDR3 coding DNA: TGTGCCAGCAGTTACTCGACAGGTCTCAGCTACGAGCAGTACTTC. Encoded protein: CASSYSTGLSYEQYF.

This clonotype was counted a few times. This chain connects TRBV11-2 to TRBJ2-1, with 9 nucleotides matching TRBD2. Germline-derived CDR1 and CDR2 are SGHAT and FQNNGV. The CDR3 extends over 20 amino acids. Germline trimming cut 3 bases from V and 0 bases from J; bases unmatched to any gene: 15. The DNA for the CDR3 is TGTGCCAGCAGCTTTAGTTTAGTCCCTATAGCGGGAGACTCCTACAATGAGCAGTTCTTC. The encoded protein is CASSFSLVPIAGDSYNEQFF.

The chain has TRBV11-2 and TRBJ2-4; 10 bases are shared with TRBD2. The CDR3 is 16 residues long. V gave up 3 bases and J gave up 13 bases; unmatched junction bases: 15. CDR1 and CDR2 (germline): SGHAT, FQNNGV. DNA of the CDR3: TGTGCCAGCAGCTTTCCCAGGACTAGCGGAGGCAATGTGCAGTACTTC. Protein sequence: CASSFPRTSGGNVQYF. The whole variable domain, remainder taken from reference TRBV11-2 and TRBJ2-4, is EAGVAQSPRYKIIEKRQSVAFWCNPISGHATLYWYQQILGQGPKLLIQFQNNGVVDDSQLPKDRFSAERLKGVDSTLKIQPAKLEDSAVYLCASSFPRTSGGNVQYFGAGTRLSVL.

The chain links TRBV3-1 to TRBJ2-7; 11 bases are a match to TRBD2. CDR3 size: 18 residues. Looked up from germline, CDR1 is LGHDT and CDR2 is YNNKEL (reference sequence). V lost 5 bases and J lost 6; bases outside the gene matches: 18. CDR3 sequence: CASSSQVLAGGHQGEQYF. The CDR3 DNA reads as TGTGCCAGCAGCTCCCAAGTCCTAGCGGGAGGCCACCAGGGCGAGCAGTACTTC.

As for this clonotype: A junction boundary mismatches the germline segment, possibly from a read error. The V gene is TRBV20-1, the J gene TRBJ2-7; D is ambiguous. Germline CDR1 and CDR2: DFQATT and SNEGSKA (reference sequence). This CDR3 comprises 15 residues. DNA for the CDR3: TGCAGTGCTGGAGATCGGCTTCCCAGCTCCTACGAGCAGTACTTC. Amino acids: CSAGDRLPSSYEQYF.

The rearrangement links TRBV7-2 to TRBJ1-4; the D is unclear. The CDR3 contains 15 residues. V lost 3 bases to trimming and J lost 3 bases, with 11 bases between them. The germline V gene encodes CDR1 SGHTA and CDR2 FQGNSA. CDR3 loop: CASSFPPGSNEKLFF. The CDR3 DNA reads as TGTGCCAGCAGCTTCCCCCCTGGGTCTAATGAAAAACTGTTTTTT.

This rearrangement joins TRBV7-9 to TRBJ2-3; D gene unclear. CDR3 length equals 17 residues. Germline CDR1 SEHNR, CDR2 FQNEAQ (reference sequence). V was shortened by 1 base and J by 2 bases, with 16 bases between the two germline ends. In DNA, the CDR3 is TGTGCCAGCAGCTTAGTGATGCAGGTTGTGGACACAGATACGCAGTATTTT. Its translation: CASSLVMQVVDTDTQYF.

This chain joins TRBV7-9 and TRBJ1-1; D unclear. Germline V lookup: CDR1 SEHNR, CDR2 FQNEAQ (reference sequence). The CDR3 length is 15 residues. Trimming pared 2 bases from V and 3 bases from J, leaving 13 bases between. CDR3: CASSLSGADHTEAFF. The CDR3 DNA is TGTGCCAGCAGCTTATCGGGTGCGGACCACACTGAAGCTTTCTTT.

This chain joins TRBV5-1 and TRBJ2-7; TRBD1 or TRBD2 may be the D gene (5 bases each). The CDR3 has 14 amino acids. Germline assignment: CDR1 SGHRS and CDR2 YFSETQ. Trimming took 0 bases from V and 7 from J, leaving 14 bases between them. In DNA, the CDR3 is TGCGCCAGCAGCTTGGGGGGGACCTACAATGAGCAGTACTTC. It yields the protein CASSLGGTYNEQYF.

J is TRBJ1-1 and V is TRBV7-8; D call uncertain. Trimming took off 5 bases at V and 1 base at J, with 14 bases between the two ends. The V gene's germline CDR1 is SGHVS and CDR2 FQNEAQ. The CDR3 consists of 15 residues. In nucleotides, the CDR3 is TGTGCCAGCAGCCCCCCCCAGATCGGGAACACTGAAGCTTTCTTT. Amino acid sequence: CASSPPQIGNTEAFF.

V gene TRBV6-6 combines with J gene TRBJ1-3; TRBD1 aligns across 7 bases. The CDR3 extends over 15 amino acids. Unmatched junction bases numbered 3, after V lost 4 bases and J lost 0 bases. Germline-derived CDR1 and CDR2 are MNHNY and SVGAGI (reference sequence). The chain's CDR3 is CASSWDSVSGNTIYF. The CDR3 DNA reads as TGTGCCAGCAGTTGGGACAGTGTCTCTGGAAACACCATATATTTT.

This chain joins TRBV20-1 and TRBJ2-5, with TRBD1 matching over 8 bases. The J call may be faulty, since TRBJ2-7 better matches the DNA end. Per germline, CDR1 DFQATT and CDR2 SNEGSKA (reference sequence). The CDR3 length is 13 residues. CDR3 nucleotide sequence: TGCAGTGCTAGAGCGGACAGGGTTCCCGAGCAGTACTTC. Residues: CSARADRVPEQYF.

V usage is TRBV7-2 and J usage is TRBJ1-2, with D unresolved. V shed 5 bases and J shed 5 bases, with 12 bases lying between them. Germline V gene lookup returns CDR1 SGHTA and CDR2 FQGNSA. The CDR3 is 13 amino acids. DNA for the CDR3: TGTGCCAGCAGCCTGGGATTATCATATGGCTACACCTTC. This encodes CASSLGLSYGYTF.

This clonotype was observed a few times. The chain has TRBV19 and TRBJ2-3, with D hard to call. The CDR3 consists of 15 residues. Between the trimmed V and J ends, which lost 8 bases and 0 bases, there was a span of 15 bases. CDR1 and CDR2 from the germline V gene are LNHDA and SQIVND (reference sequence). The CDR3 region is CASRRGESSTDTQYF. The DNA for the CDR3 is TGTGCCAGTCGTCGTGGAGAATCTAGCACAGATACGCAGTATTTT.

The chain couples TRBV6-2 or TRBV6-3 to TRBJ1-1; D is ambiguous. Trimming removed 4 bases from V and 10 bases from J, with 16 bases in between. CDR1 and CDR2 (germline): MNHEY, SVGEGT. The CDR3 loop spans 13 amino acids. The chain's CDR3 is CASSFGSGGSAFF. In nucleotides, the CDR3 is TGTGCCAGCAGTTTTGGAAGTGGAGGGTCAGCTTTCTTT.

The chain is built from TRBV4-1 and TRBJ1-6; 8 bases map to TRBD1. In germline, CDR1 is MGHRA, CDR2 YSYEKL. The CDR3 contains 15 residues. V shed 1 base and J 11 bases; nucleotides not matched to a gene: 7. The CDR3 region has the DNA TGCGCCAGCAGCCAAGTCGCAGGGGGCGATCCACCCCTCCACTTT. This codes for CASSQVAGGDPPLHF.

The J gene is TRBJ2-1, the V gene TRBV3-1; a possible D gene is TRBD2 (6 bases). This CDR3 is 14 amino acids long. CDR1 is LGHDT, CDR2 YNNKEL, per germline (reference sequence). The ends were cut back, 5 bases at V and 8 bases at J, with 16 bases in the middle. The DNA of the CDR3 is TGTGCCAGCAGCAAAAAAGGGACTCTCGATGAGCAGTTCTTC. Its translation: CASSKKGTLDEQFF.

The chain is built from TRBV10-3 and TRBJ2-1; 7 bases fit TRBD1. The CDR3 covers 16 residues. Germline-derived CDR1 and CDR2 are ENHRY and SYGVKD. Trimming at V came to 7 bases and at J to 0 bases, leaving 9 bases not matched to a gene. The CDR3 here is CAITRRQGSSYNEQFF. The CDR3 bases are TGTGCCATCACTCGACGACAGGGTAGCTCCTACAATGAGCAGTTCTTC.

In regard to this clonotype: At one end, the junction sequence differs from germline, possibly due to a read error. The CDR3 loop is CASSQRRVNYGYTF. The CDR3 coding sequence is TGTGCCAGCAGCCAGAGGAGGGTAAACTATGGTTACACCTTC. The V gene is TRBV3-1, the J gene TRBJ1-2; D not resolved. CDR1 is LGHDT, CDR2 YNNKEL, per germline (reference sequence). The CDR3 loop spans 14 amino acids.

V is TRBV13 and J is TRBJ2-5; no reliable D call. V lost 0 bases to trimming and J lost 5 bases, with 7 bases between them. The CDR3 runs 13 residues. Germline CDR1 and CDR2: PRHDT and FYEKMQ (reference sequence). CDR3 coding DNA: TGTGCCAGCAGCTTAGGGGATTTGGAGACCCAGTACTTC. It encodes CASSLGDLETQYF. The whole variable domain, remainder taken from reference TRBV13 and TRBJ2-5, is AAGVIQSPRHLIKEKRETATLKCYPIPRHDTVYWYQQGPGQDPQFLISFYEKMQSDKGSIPDRFSAQQFSDYHSELNMSSLELGDSALYFCASSLGDLETQYFGPGTRLLVL.

The rearrangement links TRBV18 to TRBJ2-7; D possibly matches TRBD1 or TRBD2 (6 bases each). The CDR3 length is 15 residues. The germline V gene encodes CDR1 KGHSH and CDR2 LQKENI. The ends were cut back, 3 bases at V and 3 bases at J, with 15 bases in the middle. CDR3 in amino acids: CASSPNGGQYYEQYF. CDR3 DNA: TGTGCCAGCTCACCGAATGGGGGGCAGTACTACGAGCAGTACTTC.

The chain employs TRBV4-1 and TRBJ2-7; a possible D gene is TRBD2 (6 bases). Germline CDR1 and CDR2: MGHRA and YSYEKL. This CDR3 has 15 amino acids. V dropped 1 base and J dropped 0 bases, with 10 bases sitting between them. CDR3 in amino acids: CASSQVSGVSYEQYF. DNA of the CDR3: TGCGCCAGCAGCCAAGTGTCGGGGGTCTCCTACGAGCAGTACTTC.

The chain recombines TRBV9 with TRBJ2-1; 9 positions agree with TRBD2. The length of the CDR3 is 14 residues. Germline trimming cut 0 bases from V and 8 bases from J; bases unmatched to any gene: 3. Germline CDR1 is SGDLS and CDR2 is YYNGEE. The CDR3 spells CASSVGSGGYEQFF. The CDR3 nucleotides are TGTGCCAGCAGCGTAGGTAGCGGGGGTTATGAGCAGTTCTTC.

The genes are TRBV3-1 and TRBJ2-7; unclear D gene. CDR3 length: 14 amino acids. Trimming took 1 base from V and 2 from J, leaving 9 bases between them. Germline V lookup: CDR1 LGHDT, CDR2 YNNKEL (reference sequence). The CDR3 region has the DNA TGTGCCAGCAGCCAAGTGGTTGGCGCCTACGAGCAGTACTTC. Translation gives CASSQVVGAYEQYF.